Below, 20 T cell receptor beta chains from the same sample are listed, as sequenced in a study of vaccination and CD4 T cells after COVID-19. These receptors are not linked to any known antigen. Indicated time point: late sampling 161 to 241 days after vaccination in a few convalescent patients. Treatment denoted: approximately 11-day PBMC culture with coronavirus spike peptide pools or control peptides (ViraFEST assay). Cultured CD4+ T cell DNA was sequenced using the Oncomine TCR Beta short-read assay. One entry per CDR3 protein results from TCRdb running MiXCR on the PCR reads. The sample shows around 15,000 distinct CDR3 sequences, 47% of them seen only once. Source: CD4+ T cells from blood, cultured in vitro, taken about 7 months after SARS-CoV-2 vaccination. The receptors were sampled from a human donor who had recovered from COVID-19.

This clonotype was picked up one time. This chain links TRBV28 with TRBJ2-3, with TRBD2 matching over 7 bases. The V and J ends lost 2 bases and 4 bases, in that order; junction bases with no gene match: 3. This CDR3 has 14 amino acids. Per the germline V gene, CDR1 is MDHEN and CDR2 is SYDVKM. The CDR3 nucleotides are TGTGCCAGCAGTTTAGCGGGAGACGCAGATACGCAGTATTTT. It translates to CASSLAGDADTQYF.

In this sample, this clonotype turned up a few times. This chain connects TRBV7-2 to TRBJ2-2; TRBD2 matches 9 bases. The J segment lost 7 bases and the V segment lost 3 bases, leaving 6 bases of the junction unmatched. This CDR3 is built from 15 residues. From germline, CDR1 is SGHTA and CDR2 FQGNSA. In DNA, the CDR3 is TGTGCCAGCAGCTTTGGAGCTAGCGGGGTCGGGGAGCTGTTTTTT. Translation: CASSFGASGVGELFF.

The gene calls are TRBV29-1 and TRBJ1-1; D not resolved. The germline V gene has CDR1 SQVTM and CDR2 ANQGSEA. The CDR3 spans 11 residues. Trimming took off 6 bases at V and 11 bases at J, with 16 bases between the two ends. The CDR3 DNA reads TGCAGCGTGGACCCGGGGATACAGGCTTTCTTT. It codes for CSVDPGIQAFF.

Only a few counts were recorded for this clonotype. This chain links TRBV15 with TRBJ2-5; D uncertain. Germline CDR1 LNHNV, CDR2 YYDKDF (reference sequence). The CDR3 has 13 amino acids. Trimming removed 2 bases from V and 2 bases from J, with 6 bases in between. The CDR3: CATSRSLQETQYF. The CDR3 bases are TGTGCCACCAGCAGAAGCCTACAAGAGACCCAGTACTTC.

The chain has TRBV7-2 and TRBJ2-3; the D gene is possibly TRBD2 (6 bases). From germline, CDR1 is SGHTA and CDR2 FQGNSA. The CDR3 is 14 residues long. Trimming pared 1 base from V and 3 bases from J, leaving 8 bases between. CDR3 sequence (DNA): TGTGCCAGCAGCTTAGATGCGGGAACAGATACGCAGTATTTT. Its translation is CASSLDAGTDTQYF.

The CDR3 nucleotides are TGTGCCAGCAGTTGGGGACACAACACCGGGGAGCTGTTTTTT. Translated: CASSWGHNTGELFF. The rearrangement joins TRBV6-4 to TRBJ2-2; D possibly corresponds to TRBD1 (6 bases). The V end was cut by 5 bases, the J end by 2 bases, with 9 bases between. Germline values: CDR1 MRHNA, CDR2 SNTAGT. The CDR3 has 14 residues.

This clonotype was counted between two and nine times. This rearrangement joins TRBV19 to TRBJ2-3; 10 bases agree with TRBD2. Unmatched junction bases numbered 6, after V lost 5 bases and J lost 4 bases. The germline CDR1 and CDR2 sequences are LNHDA and SQIVND (reference sequence). The CDR3 runs to 15 residues. CDR3 loop: CASSYPSGSSDTQYF. As DNA, the CDR3 is TGTGCCAGTAGTTACCCTAGCGGGAGCTCAGATACGCAGTATTTT.

This chain uses TRBV7-2 with TRBJ2-1; D gene ambiguous. Between the trimmed V and J ends, which lost 0 bases and 6 bases, there was a span of 9 bases. The CDR3 length is 14 residues. Germline CDR1 SGHTA, CDR2 FQGNSA. For the CDR3, the DNA is TGTGCCAGCAGCTTAGCGACCTGGCCCAATGAGCAGTTCTTC. As protein: CASSLATWPNEQFF.

The V call is TRBV19, the J call TRBJ1-1, with TRBD1 matching over 7 bases. V shed 3 bases, J shed 6 bases, and the junction held 7 bases outside the gene matches. Per germline, CDR1 LNHDA and CDR2 SQIVND (reference sequence). The CDR3 spans 14 residues. CDR3 sequence: CASSIVGGGPEAFF. CDR3 nucleotides: TGTGCCAGTAGTATTGTAGGGGGCGGCCCTGAAGCTTTCTTT.

V and J are TRBV20-1 and TRBJ2-5; 12 nucleotides align to TRBD2. The V gene's germline CDR1 is DFQATT and CDR2 SNEGSKA (reference sequence). J lost 3 bases, V lost 2 bases, and 13 bases had no gene match. This CDR3 is 18 amino acids long. The CDR3 region is CSARRPGTSGLGKETQYF. The DNA of the CDR3 is TGCAGTGCTAGACGGCCAGGGACTAGCGGGCTCGGGAAAGAGACCCAGTACTTC.

The chain links TRBV7-9 to TRBJ2-1; 9 bases line up with TRBD2. V shed 5 bases and J 5 bases; nucleotides not matched to a gene: 13. The CDR3 runs to 17 residues. Germline CDR1 is SEHNR and CDR2 is FQNEAQ (reference sequence). CDR3 sequence reads: CASSKSRGGAYDNEQFF. CDR3 nucleotide sequence: TGTGCCAGCAGCAAATCCCGCGGGGGGGCTTACGACAATGAGCAGTTCTTC.

This clonotype showed up just a few times. This chain joins TRBV7-9 and TRBJ2-1; 10 positions match TRBD2. The CDR3 runs to 16 residues. Losses at the gene ends were 1 base for V and 7 bases for J; bases not matched to a gene: 7. CDR1 is SEHNR and CDR2 is FQNEAQ in the germline V gene (reference sequence). CDR3 nucleotide sequence: TGTGCCAGCAGCTTAGTGGCTAGCGGGAGTGTGAATGAGCAGTTCTTC. Encoded protein: CASSLVASGSVNEQFF.

This clonotype was seen only a few times. The gene calls are TRBV20-1 and TRBJ1-2; D is uncertain. Trimming shortened V by 5 bases and J by 2 bases, and 12 bases separated the two germline ends. Germline values: CDR1 DFQATT, CDR2 SNEGSKA (reference sequence). CDR3 length: 13 residues. The DNA of the CDR3 is TGCAGTGCTCCTCGTCCAGGCAACTATGGCTACACCTTC. Its translation is CSAPRPGNYGYTF.

This clonotype appeared a few times. The chain employs TRBV7-2 and TRBJ1-2; D perhaps matches TRBD1 (5 bases). From germline, CDR1 is SGHTA and CDR2 FQGNSA. The CDR3 has 14 amino acids. Trimming pared 6 bases from V and 8 bases from J, leaving 19 bases between. The CDR3 region is CASSSAPGLMGYTF. The CDR3 coding sequence is TGTGCCAGCAGTTCAGCCCCGGGACTTATGGGCTACACCTTC. Full variable domain (outside the CDR3, taken from reference TRBV7-2 and TRBJ1-2): GAGVSQSPSNKVTEKGKDVELRCDPISGHTALYWYRQSLGQGLEFLIYFQGNSAPDKSGLPSDRFSAERTGGSVSTLTIQRTQQEDSAVYLCASSSAPGLMGYTFGSGTRLTVV.

The chain recombines TRBV7-2 with TRBJ2-7, with a weak D call TRBD2 (6 bases). This CDR3 is 15 amino acids long. The germline CDR1 and CDR2 sequences are SGHTA and FQGNSA. Trimming took off 2 bases at V and 4 bases at J, with 15 bases between the two ends. The CDR3 loop reads CASSLSGTPLYEQYF. DNA for the CDR3: TGTGCCAGCAGCTTATCCGGGACTCCATTGTACGAGCAGTACTTC.

This clonotype occurred a few times. This chain links TRBV15 with TRBJ1-1; D unclear. The CDR3 runs to 14 residues. V lost 1 base, J lost 6 bases, and 12 bases lay in between. Germline CDR1 LNHNV, CDR2 YYDKDF (reference sequence). The CDR3 DNA is TGTGCCACCAGCAGAGGTGTGGGAAGTGCTGAAGCTTTCTTT. Its protein is CATSRGVGSAEAFF. Full variable domain (outside the CDR3, taken from reference TRBV15 and TRBJ1-1): DAMVIQNPRYQVTQFGKPVTLSCSQTLNHNVMYWYQQKSSQAPKLLFHYYDKDFNNEADTPDNFQSRRPNTSFCFLDIRSPGLGDTAMYLCATSRGVGSAEAFFGQGTRLTVV.

This clonotype came up a few times. This chain links TRBV7-2 with TRBJ1-6; TRBD1 matches at 7 bases. Germline CDR1 SGHTA, CDR2 FQGNSA. This CDR3 is 15 amino acids long. The ends lost 4 bases at V and 5 bases at J; junction bases unmatched: 5. In nucleotides, the CDR3 is TGTGCCAGCAGCTCGGGACAGCTTAATAATTCACCCCTCCACTTT. It yields the protein CASSSGQLNNSPLHF.

This clonotype was found once. This sequence joins TRBV20-1 and TRBJ1-1; 7 bases match TRBD1. From germline, CDR1 is DFQATT and CDR2 SNEGSKA (reference sequence). The J segment lost 6 bases and the V segment lost 4 bases, leaving 14 bases of the junction unmatched. CDR3 length equals 15 residues. The CDR3 reads CSAKRTTGAWAEAFF. The CDR3 DNA reads as TGCAGTGCTAAGAGAACTACAGGGGCTTGGGCTGAAGCTTTCTTT.

This clonotype came up a few times. The genes are TRBV2 and TRBJ2-5; D unresolved. Trimming took off 6 bases at V and 5 bases at J, with 7 bases between the two ends. Germline CDR1 and CDR2: SNHLY and FYNNEI. The CDR3 is 11 residues long. CDR3 sequence reads: CASSPRETQYF. CDR3 nucleotides: TGTGCCAGCAGCCCTCGGGAGACCCAGTACTTC.

This clonotype turned up a few times. The chain couples TRBV27 to TRBJ2-7, with unresolved D. This CDR3 is built from 12 residues. The V gene's germline CDR1 is MNHEY and CDR2 SMNVEV (reference sequence). Deletions cut 5 bases from V and 8 bases from J, with 13 bases between. CDR3 sequence reads: CASSPLEGQQYF. CDR3 coding DNA: TGTGCCAGCAGTCCTCTTGAAGGGCAGCAGTACTTC.